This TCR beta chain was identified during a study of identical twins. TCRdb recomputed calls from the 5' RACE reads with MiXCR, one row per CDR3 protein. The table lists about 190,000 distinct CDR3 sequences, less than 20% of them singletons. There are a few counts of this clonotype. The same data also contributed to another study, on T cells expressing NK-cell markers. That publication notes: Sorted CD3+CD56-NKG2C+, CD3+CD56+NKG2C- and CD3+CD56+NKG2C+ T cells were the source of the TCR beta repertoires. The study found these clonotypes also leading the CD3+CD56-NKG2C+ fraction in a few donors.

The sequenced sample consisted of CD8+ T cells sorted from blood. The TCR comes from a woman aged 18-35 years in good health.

The CDR3 loop reads CSVFSGGQFF. DNA for the CDR3: TGCAGCGTATTTAGCGGGGGCCAGTTCTTC. The rearrangement uses TRBV29-1 and TRBJ2-1; TRBD2 matches at 9 bases. Per the germline V gene, CDR1 is SQVTM and CDR2 is ANQGSEA. This CDR3 has 10 amino acids. V was pared by 6 bases and J by 13 bases, with 4 bases of the junction left unmatched.